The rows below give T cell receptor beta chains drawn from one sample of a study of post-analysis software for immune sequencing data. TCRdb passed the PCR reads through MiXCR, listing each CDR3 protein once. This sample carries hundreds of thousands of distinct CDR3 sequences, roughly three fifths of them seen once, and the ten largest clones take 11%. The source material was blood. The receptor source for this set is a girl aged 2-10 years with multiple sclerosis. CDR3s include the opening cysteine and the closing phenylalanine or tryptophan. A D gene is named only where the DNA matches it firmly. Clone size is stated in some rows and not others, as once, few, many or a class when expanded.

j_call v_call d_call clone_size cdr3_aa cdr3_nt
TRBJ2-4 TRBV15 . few CATSRDRGQNIQYF TGTGCCACCAGCAGAGACAGGGGCCAAAACATTCAGTACTTC
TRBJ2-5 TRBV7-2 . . CASSSPWGNYQETQYF TGTGCCAGCAGCTCCCCCTGGGGGAACTACCAAGAGACCCAGTACTTC
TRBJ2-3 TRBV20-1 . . CSVARTDTQYF TGCAGTGTCGCTAGGACAGATACGCAGTATTTT
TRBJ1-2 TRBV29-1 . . CSVETRLSSYGYTF TGCAGCGTTGAAACTCGACTTTCCTCCTATGGCTACACCTTC
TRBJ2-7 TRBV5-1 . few CASTFLPGYEQYF TGCGCCAGCACCTTCCTCCCAGGCTACGAGCAGTACTTC
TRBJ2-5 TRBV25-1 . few CASSDNLILQETQYF TGTGCCAGCAGTGATAACCTTATTCTACAAGAGACCCAGTACTTC
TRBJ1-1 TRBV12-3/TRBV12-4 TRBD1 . CASRVDRVDEAFF TGTGCCAGCAGGGTGGACAGGGTTGATGAAGCTTTCTTT
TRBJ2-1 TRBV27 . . CASSLQSRSNEQFF TGTGCCAGCAGTTTACAATCTAGGTCCAATGAGCAGTTCTTC
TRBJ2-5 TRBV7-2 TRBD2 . CASSLELASQETQYF TGTGCCAGCAGCCTCGAACTAGCGTCCCAGGAGACCCAGTACTTC
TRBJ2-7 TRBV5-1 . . CASQGGETPSYEQYF TGCGCCAGCCAGGGGGGAGAGACCCCCTCCTACGAGCAGTACTTC
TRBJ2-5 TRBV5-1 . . CASSEVTGSYQETQYF TGCGCCAGCAGCGAGGTTACAGGATCGTACCAAGAGACCCAGTACTTC
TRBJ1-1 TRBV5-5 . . CASSFSTMNTEAFF TGTGCCAGCAGCTTCTCTACCATGAACACTGAAGCTTTCTTT
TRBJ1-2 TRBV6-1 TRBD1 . CASRRTGEYYGYTF TGTGCCAGCAGGCGGACAGGGGAGTACTATGGCTACACCTTC
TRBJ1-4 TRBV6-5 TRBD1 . CASSRGTGLEKLFF TGTGCCAGCAGCCGTGGGACAGGGCTTGAAAAACTGTTTTTT
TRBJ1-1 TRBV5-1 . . CASSPTGMNTEAFF TGCGCCAGCAGCCCCACGGGAATGAACACTGAAGCTTTCTTT
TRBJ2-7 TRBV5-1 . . CASSRPNPHYEQYF TGCGCCAGCAGCCGCCCCAATCCACACTACGAGCAGTACTTC
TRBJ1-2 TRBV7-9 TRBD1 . CASSSRTGSDYGYTF TGTGCCAGCAGCTCTAGGACAGGGAGCGACTATGGCTACACCTTC
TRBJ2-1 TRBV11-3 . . CASSPNNFQDEQFF TGTGCCAGCAGCCCAAATAACTTTCAGGATGAGCAGTTCTTC
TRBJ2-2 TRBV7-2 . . CASSRRKGDTGELFF TGTGCCAGCAGCCGCCGGAAGGGGGACACCGGGGAGCTGTTTTTT
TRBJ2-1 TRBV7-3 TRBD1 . CASSSDRGNNEQFF TGTGCCAGCAGTTCGGACAGGGGAAACAATGAGCAGTTCTTC
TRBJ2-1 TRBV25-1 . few CASSTILSYNEQFF TGTGCCAGCTCGACTATTCTCTCCTACAATGAGCAGTTCTTC
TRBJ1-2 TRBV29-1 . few CSVLDDRYGYTF TGCAGCGTTTTAGATGACCGCTATGGCTACACCTTC
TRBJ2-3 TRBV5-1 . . CASSSFTGWRTDTQYF TGCGCCAGCAGTTCGTTCACAGGGTGGCGCACAGATACGCAGTATTTT
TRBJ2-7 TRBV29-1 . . CSSAYMGEQYF TGCAGCTCAGCCTACATGGGCGAGCAGTACTTC
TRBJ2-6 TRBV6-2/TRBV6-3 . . CASRRSIGPGANVLTF TGTGCCAGCCGCAGATCTATCGGCCCTGGGGCCAACGTCCTGACTTTC
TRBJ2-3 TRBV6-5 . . CASSYSRQGTDTQYF TGTGCCAGCAGTTACTCGAGACAGGGCACAGATACGCAGTATTTT
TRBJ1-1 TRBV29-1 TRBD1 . CSVPGQGSRNTEAFF TGCAGCGTTCCGGGACAGGGGTCGAGGAACACTGAAGCTTTCTTT
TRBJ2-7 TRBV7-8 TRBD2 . CASSIWTSGVEQYF TGTGCCAGCAGCATATGGACTAGCGGGGTCGAGCAGTACTTC
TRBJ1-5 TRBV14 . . CASTRQHSNQPQHF TGTGCCAGCACCCGACAGCATAGCAATCAGCCCCAGCATTTT
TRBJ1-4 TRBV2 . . CASRSGRTTATNEKLFF TGTGCCAGCAGATCTGGACGGACCACTGCAACTAATGAAAAACTGTTTTTT
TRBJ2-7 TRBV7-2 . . CASSPWTPYEQYF TGTGCCAGCAGCCCTTGGACACCCTACGAGCAGTACTTC
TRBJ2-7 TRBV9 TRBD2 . CASSVGLAGNYEQYF TGTGCCAGCAGCGTAGGACTAGCGGGAAACTACGAGCAGTACTTC
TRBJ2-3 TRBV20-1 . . CSAPDRRTDTQYF TGCAGTGCGCCCGATAGACGGACAGATACGCAGTATTTT
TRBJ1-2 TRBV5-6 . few CASSFERDGGYTF TGTGCCAGCAGCTTTGAACGGGACGGGGGCTACACCTTC
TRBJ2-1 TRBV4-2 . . CASSQVGANEQFF TGTGCCAGCAGCCAAGTGGGGGCTAATGAGCAGTTCTTC
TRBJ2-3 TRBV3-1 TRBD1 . CASSQDWTGGGTDTQYF TGTGCCAGCAGCCAAGATTGGACAGGGGGGGGCACAGATACGCAGTATTTT
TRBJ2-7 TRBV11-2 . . CASSLRLQYEQYF TGTGCCAGCAGCTTAAGACTCCAATACGAGCAGTACTTC
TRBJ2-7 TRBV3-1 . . CASSQAGAYEQYF TGTGCCAGCAGCCAAGCAGGAGCTTACGAGCAGTACTTC
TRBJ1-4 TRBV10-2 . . CASSESGHGSEKLFF TGCGCCAGCAGTGAGTCGGGACACGGGAGTGAAAAACTGTTTTTT
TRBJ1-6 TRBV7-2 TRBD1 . CASSLDSGTGHSPLHF TGTGCCAGCAGCTTAGACTCTGGGACAGGGCATTCACCCCTCCACTTT
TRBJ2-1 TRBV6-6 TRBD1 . CASSYLDRANEQFF TGTGCCAGCAGTTACTTGGACAGGGCCAATGAGCAGTTCTTC
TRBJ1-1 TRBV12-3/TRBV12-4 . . CASTSGYAEAFF TGTGCCAGCACCTCCGGGTACGCTGAAGCTTTCTTT
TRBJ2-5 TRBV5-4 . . CASSLGSGLQETQYF TGTGCCAGCAGCTTAGGTTCTGGCCTCCAAGAGACCCAGTACTTC
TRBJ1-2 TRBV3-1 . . CASSQLPPTLEKPYGYTF TGTGCCAGCAGCCAACTTCCGCCGACGCTTGAGAAGCCCTATGGCTACACCTTC
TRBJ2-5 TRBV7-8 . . CASSSQPGFQETQYF TGTGCCAGCAGCTCTCAACCGGGATTCCAAGAGACCCAGTACTTC
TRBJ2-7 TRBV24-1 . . CATSDIYEQYF TGTGCCACCAGCGACATCTACGAGCAGTACTTC
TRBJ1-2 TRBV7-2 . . CASSLLLRAGHTF TGTGCCAGCAGCTTATTATTGAGAGCTGGCCACACCTTC
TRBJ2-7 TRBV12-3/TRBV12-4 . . CASSLTGAVSSYEQYF TGTGCCAGCAGTTTAACCGGCGCCGTGAGCTCCTACGAGCAGTACTTC
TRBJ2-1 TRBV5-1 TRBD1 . CASSLDGQGLDEQFF TGCGCCAGCAGCTTGGACGGACAGGGGTTAGATGAGCAGTTCTTC
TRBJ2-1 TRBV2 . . CASSDGVVVTNEQFF TGTGCCAGCAGTGACGGGGTGGTGGTTACGAATGAGCAGTTCTTC
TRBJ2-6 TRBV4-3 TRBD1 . CASSQEGQGDSGANVLTF TGCGCCAGCAGCCAAGAAGGACAGGGGGACTCTGGGGCCAACGTCCTGACTTTC
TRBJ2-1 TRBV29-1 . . CSVEGGMRNEQFF TGCAGCGTTGAAGGCGGGATGAGGAATGAGCAGTTCTTC
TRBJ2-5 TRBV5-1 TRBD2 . CASSLVGAGAQETQYF TGCGCCAGCAGCTTGGTAGGAGCGGGAGCCCAAGAGACCCAGTACTTC
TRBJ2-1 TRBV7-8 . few CASRRTASYNEQFF TGTGCCAGCAGACGGACGGCCTCCTACAATGAGCAGTTCTTC